A single sample gave rise to the 26 T cell receptor beta chains below, sequenced in a study of cytotoxic CD8 clonotypes in ibrutinib-treated CLL (dated by TCRdb to about 2021). The time point label here, explained by the study, means: approximately 25 months on ibrutinib. The library was produced with the immunoSEQ multiplex PCR assay. The source is immuneACCESS, and TCRdb retained only in-frame sequences with V and J called. Part of the clones is not carried over; for the studies checked, unresolved V genes explain less than half of this, and the remainder is unexplained. Recorded for this sample are some 76,000 clones; around 78% of them occurred a single time. More than 35% of the sample rests with the top ten. Sequencing was performed on PBMCs, taken after 24 months of ibrutinib treatment. These receptors were taken from a human donor with chronic lymphocytic leukemia.

This clone has only one observation. The rearrangement joins TRBV2 to TRBJ1-3; D is unresolved. Germline V gene sequence: CDR1 SNHLY, CDR2 FYNNEI. CDR3 length: 16 residues. V was cut by 1 base and J by 0 bases, with 10 bases left in between. The CDR3 protein is CASSEVGRSSGNTIYF. As DNA, the CDR3 is TGTGCCAGCAGTGAAGTAGGGAGGTCCTCTGGAAACACCATATATTTT.

The chain joins TRBV5-4 to TRBJ2-1; tentatively, D is TRBD1 or TRBD2 (6 bases each). Trimming took 7 bases from V and 1 from J, leaving 15 bases between them. Germline CDR1 SGHNT, CDR2 YYREEE (reference sequence). The CDR3 loop spans 15 amino acids. CDR3 amino acids: CASGRGVGSYNEQFF. The CDR3 DNA sequence: TGTGCCAGCGGTAGGGGGGTCGGTTCCTACAATGAGCAGTTCTTC.

In DNA, the CDR3 is TGTGCCAGCAGTGGCCCCGGTGGGACGCTCCAAGAGACCCAGTACTTC. Translated, it gives CASSGPGGTLQETQYF. The V gene is TRBV5-6, the J gene TRBJ2-5; tentatively, D is TRBD1 or TRBD2 (5 bases each). V was shortened by 5 bases and J by 1 base, with 18 bases between the two germline ends. Germline CDR1 reads SGHDT; CDR2 reads YYEEEE. There are 16 residues in the CDR3.

The chain employs TRBV15 and TRBJ2-3, with D unclear. CDR3 length equals 15 residues. Deletions cut 1 base from V and 0 bases from J, with 8 bases between. Germline CDR1 LNHNV, CDR2 YYDKDF (reference sequence). The CDR3 reads CATSRATDSTDTQYF. CDR3 DNA: TGTGCCACCAGCAGAGCCACGGACAGCACAGATACGCAGTATTTT.

This chain links TRBV7-6 with TRBJ2-5; D is ambiguous. Germline CDR1 SGHVS, CDR2 FNYEAQ. V shed 1 base and J shed 7 bases, with 10 bases lying between them. This CDR3 contains 13 residues. Here the CDR3 reads CASSLGNSGTQYF. CDR3 coding DNA: TGTGCCAGCAGCTTAGGGAATAGTGGGACCCAGTACTTC. Supplemented by reference TRBV7-6 and TRBJ2-5, the full variable domain reads GAGVSQSPRYKVTKRGQDVALRCDPISGHVSLYWYRQALGQGPEFLTYFNYEAQQDKSGLPNDRFSAERPEGSISTLTIQRTEQRDSAMYRCASSLGNSGTQYFGPGTRLLVL.

The chain combines TRBV2 with TRBJ2-5; D is undetermined. The CDR3 length is 14 residues. Looked up from germline, CDR1 is SNHLY and CDR2 is FYNNEI. Trimming took off 0 bases at V and 4 bases at J, with 9 bases between the two ends. The DNA of the CDR3 is TGTGCCAGCAGTGAAGCGCTGGGTGGAGAGACCCAGTACTTC. Encoded protein: CASSEALGGETQYF.

The chain recombines TRBV11-3 with TRBJ2-2; D ambiguous. CDR1 and CDR2 (germline): SGHNT, YENEEA. The CDR3 contains 13 residues. V was cut by 2 bases and J by 8 bases, with 9 bases left in between. Here the CDR3 reads CASSLLREGELFF. The CDR3 nucleotides read TGTGCCAGCAGCTTATTAAGGGAAGGGGAGCTGTTTTTT.

As for this clone: Within the sample, other DNA sequences also encode this same CDR3. The rearrangement links TRBV4-1 to TRBJ1-4; D gene ambiguous. Deletions cut 4 bases from V and 2 bases from J, with 8 bases between. CDR1 is MGHRA and CDR2 is YSYEKL in the germline V gene. This CDR3 has 14 amino acids. DNA of the CDR3: TGCGCCAGCAGCCTGGTAACGACTAATGAAAAACTGTTTTTT. It specifies CASSLVTTNEKLFF.

The CDR3 DNA is TGTGCCAGTACGACTGACAGGCGGGGCACGGGAGCTTTCTTT. This encodes CASTTDRRGTGAFF. The rearrangement links TRBV19 to TRBJ1-1; tentative D call: TRBD1 (6 bases). CDR3 length: 14 residues. Germline V gene lookup returns CDR1 LNHDA and CDR2 SQIVND (reference sequence). V lost 7 bases to trimming and J lost 10 bases, with 22 bases between them.

CDR3 residues: CASIRRSSGNTIYF. Here the CDR3 DNA reads TGTGCCAGTATCCGGCGGTCCTCTGGAAACACCATATATTTT. The chain links TRBV19 to TRBJ1-3; D is ambiguous. With 7 bases removed from V and 0 bases from J, the gap between germline ends came to 10 bases. Germline CDR1 and CDR2: LNHDA and SQIVND (reference sequence). The CDR3 is 14 amino acids.

This clone was counted a few times. The chain is built from TRBV4-2 and TRBJ2-7; TRBD1 aligns across 7 bases. V was clipped by 3 bases and J by 4 bases; unmatched bases: 9. Germline V lookup: CDR1 LGHNA, CDR2 YNFKEQ. CDR3 size: 15 residues. This chain's CDR3 is CASSHTGVNSYEQYF. CDR3 DNA: TGTGCCAGCAGCCATACAGGGGTGAACTCGTACGAGCAGTACTTC.

The rearrangement uses TRBV6-1 and TRBJ2-7; either TRBD1 or TRBD2 may fit D (6 bases each). The CDR3 has 15 amino acids. Trimming took 2 bases from V and 3 from J, leaving 14 bases between them. Germline lookup yields CDR1 MNHNS and CDR2 SASEGT. The CDR3: CASSESLGGGYEQYF. CDR3 DNA: TGTGCCAGCAGTGAAAGCCTAGGGGGAGGCTACGAGCAGTACTTC.

This sequence joins TRBV18 and TRBJ2-7; D perhaps matches TRBD1 (5 bases). The germline V gene encodes CDR1 KGHSH and CDR2 LQKENI. V was clipped by 6 bases and J by 3 bases, with 12 bases between them. CDR3 size: 13 residues. CDR3 sequence reads: CASSNAQDYEQYF. For the CDR3, the DNA is TGTGCCAGCTCTAACGCACAGGACTACGAGCAGTACTTC.

J is TRBJ2-3 and V is TRBV7-2; 7 nucleotides match TRBD2. This CDR3 spans 13 amino acids. V gave up 1 base and J gave up 8 bases; unmatched junction bases: 3. The germline gives CDR1 SGHTA, CDR2 FQGNSA. DNA of the CDR3: TGTGCCAGCAGCTTAGTCGGGGGGAGTACGCAGTATTTT. Protein: CASSLVGGSTQYF.

The chain recombines TRBV19 with TRBJ2-5; possible D gene TRBD1, 7 bases. In germline, CDR1 is LNHDA, CDR2 SQIVND (reference sequence). The CDR3 extends over 15 amino acids. Trimming took off 1 base at V and 5 bases at J, with 14 bases between the two ends. The CDR3 here is CASSIVGGQWETQYF. The CDR3 bases are TGTGCCAGTAGTATAGTGGGGGGACAGTGGGAGACCCAGTACTTC.

The gene calls are TRBV7-3 and TRBJ2-3; possibly TRBD2 for D (6 bases). Germline loops: CDR1 SGHTA, CDR2 FQGTGA. Trimming stripped 4 bases from V and 0 bases from J, with 17 bases between. The CDR3 length is 17 residues. CDR3: CASSSTLTAGSTDTQYF. CDR3 DNA: TGTGCCAGCAGCTCAACCCTTACAGCGGGTAGCACAGATACGCAGTATTTT.

This clone was seen a few times. Written as DNA, the CDR3 is TGCAGCGTCCAGACAGGGGAAGGTCAGCCCCAGCATTTT. Translating it yields CSVQTGEGQPQHF. V and J are TRBV29-1 and TRBJ1-5; 8 nucleotides align to TRBD1. The V segment lost 6 bases and the J segment 6 bases; nucleotides outside the gene matches: 7. This CDR3 comprises 13 residues. Looked up from germline, CDR1 is SQVTM and CDR2 is ANQGSEA. The entire variable domain, with the rest obtained from reference TRBV29-1 and TRBJ1-5, is as follows: SAVISQKPSRDICQRGTSLTIQCQVDSQVTMMFWYRQQPGQSLTLIATANQGSEATYESGFVIDKFPISRPNLTFSTLTVSNMSPEDSSIYLCSVQTGEGQPQHFGDGTRLSIL.

This clone was seen once. The chain links TRBV6-5 to TRBJ1-2; 12 nucleotides line up with TRBD1. The CDR3 consists of 14 residues. In germline, CDR1 is MNHEY, CDR2 SVGAGI. V shed 6 bases, J shed 5 bases, and the junction held 4 bases outside the gene matches. The CDR3 sequence is CASSGTGGAYGYTF. For the CDR3, the DNA is TGTGCCAGCAGCGGGACAGGGGGCGCGTATGGCTACACCTTC.

This clone was seen only a few times. The rearrangement joins TRBV19 to TRBJ1-4; perhaps TRBD1 as D (5 bases). Germline loops: CDR1 LNHDA, CDR2 SQIVND (reference sequence). V was clipped by 10 bases and J by 7 bases, with 16 bases between them. The CDR3 sequence is 13 residues long. CDR3 region: CATREGLAEKLFF. CDR3 sequence (DNA): TGTGCCACCAGGGAGGGGTTGGCTGAAAAACTGTTTTTT.

V and J are TRBV2 and TRBJ2-1, with a weak D call TRBD2 (6 bases). Trimming removed 3 bases from V and 12 bases from J, with 15 bases in between. CDR1 and CDR2 from the germline V gene are SNHLY and FYNNEI. This CDR3 has 13 amino acids. The CDR3 loop is CASSEWETRLQFF. In nucleotides, the CDR3 is TGTGCCAGCAGTGAGTGGGAGACTAGATTGCAGTTCTTC.

The chain employs TRBV4-1 and TRBJ2-2; D call uncertain. This CDR3 region has 16 residues. Germline loops: CDR1 MGHRA, CDR2 YSYEKL. The V end was cut by 2 bases, the J end by 0 bases, with 10 bases between. In DNA form, the CDR3 reads TGCGCCAGCAGCCAACCACGGGTTACGAACACCGGGGAGCTGTTTTTT. Protein: CASSQPRVTNTGELFF.

The chain has TRBV15 and TRBJ1-1; 8 bases line up with TRBD1. V shed 1 base and J 10 bases; nucleotides not matched to a gene: 2. The germline gives CDR1 LNHNV, CDR2 YYDKDF (reference sequence). This CDR3 is 12 amino acids long. The CDR3 region is CATSRVQGAAFF. The CDR3 bases are TGTGCCACCAGCAGAGTTCAGGGGGCAGCTTTCTTT.

The chain recombines TRBV2 with TRBJ1-5; 7 bases map to TRBD1. V shed 8 bases and J 0 bases; nucleotides not matched to a gene: 7. In germline, CDR1 is SNHLY, CDR2 FYNNEI. The CDR3 is 15 amino acids. This CDR3 reads CASWDSRYSNQPQHF. The DNA for the CDR3 is TGTGCCAGCTGGGACAGCCGGTATAGCAATCAGCCCCAGCATTTT.

This clone is a singleton in its sample. V usage is TRBV30 and J usage is TRBJ1-2; TRBD1 matches 7 bases. After removal of 3 bases from V and 7 bases from J, the junction contained 5 bases not matched to a gene. CDR3 size: 12 residues. CDR1 GTSNPN and CDR2 SVGIG come from the germline V gene (reference sequence). CDR3 amino acids: CAWRGGRGGYTF. The CDR3 bases are TGTGCCTGGAGAGGGGGCCGGGGTGGCTACACCTTC.

The table lists this clone with a few counts. This chain uses TRBV15 with TRBJ1-5; D remains ambiguous. CDR1 and CDR2 (germline): LNHNV, YYDKDF (reference sequence). This CDR3 has 12 amino acids. V was shortened by 0 bases and J by 7 bases, with 4 bases between the two germline ends. CDR3 residues: CATSRDDQPQHF. Here the CDR3 DNA reads TGTGCCACCAGCAGAGATGACCAGCCCCAGCATTTT.

This chain uses TRBV2 with TRBJ2-7; TRBD1 aligns across 7 bases. The junction had 9 bases not matched to a gene; V was cut back by 7 bases and J by 0 bases. The CDR3 totals 15 residues. Germline assignment: CDR1 SNHLY and CDR2 FYNNEI. CDR3 residues: CASTPLGQHSYEQYF. In nucleotides, the CDR3 is TGTGCCAGCACCCCCCTGGGACAGCACTCCTACGAGCAGTACTTC. Based on the CDR3 plus reference TRBV2 and TRBJ2-7, the full variable domain is EPEVTQTPSHQVTQMGQEVILRCVPISNHLYFYWYRQILGQKVEFLVSFYNNEISEKSEIFDDQFSVERPDGSNFTLKIRSTKLEDSAMYFCASTPLGQHSYEQYFGPGTRLTVT.